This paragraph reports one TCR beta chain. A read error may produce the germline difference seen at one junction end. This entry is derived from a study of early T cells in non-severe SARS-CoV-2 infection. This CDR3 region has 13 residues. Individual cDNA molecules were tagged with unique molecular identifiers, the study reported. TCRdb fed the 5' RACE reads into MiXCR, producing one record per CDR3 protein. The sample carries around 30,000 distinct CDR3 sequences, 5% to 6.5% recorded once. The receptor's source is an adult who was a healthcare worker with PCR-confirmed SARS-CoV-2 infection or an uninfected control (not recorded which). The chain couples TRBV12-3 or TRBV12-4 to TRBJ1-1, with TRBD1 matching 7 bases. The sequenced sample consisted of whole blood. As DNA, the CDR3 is TGTGCCAGCAGTTTTAATAGGGGGCCTGAGGCTTTCTTT. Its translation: CASSFNRGPEAFF.